Below, 7 T cell receptor beta chains from the same sample are listed, as sequenced in a study of blood T cell repertoires in COVID-19. Generated by immunoSEQ multiplex PCR, the TCRdb table keeps only in-frame clones and is missing some. The sample lists under 200,000 clones, about 85% occurring once. What was sequenced was peripheral blood. These receptors all stem from a man between 60 and 75 years old who had recovered from COVID-19.

This clone was found once. V is TRBV7-8 and J is TRBJ1-5; TRBD1 might be the D (6 bases). The CDR3 has 16 amino acids. V was cut by 5 bases and J by 2 bases, with 16 bases left in between. Germline-derived CDR1 and CDR2 are SGHVS and FQNEAQ. CDR3 bases: TGTGCCAGCAGCGCCGGCGGGGGGGGCGGCAATCAGCCCCAGCATTTT. It yields the protein CASSAGGGGGNQPQHF.

This rearrangement joins TRBV27 to TRBJ2-1; tentative D call: TRBD1 (5 bases). Per germline, CDR1 MNHEY and CDR2 SMNVEV (reference sequence). Deletions cut 0 bases from V and 6 bases from J, with 9 bases between. The CDR3 is 14 amino acids. The CDR3 reads CASSLSGPPNEQFF. In nucleotides, the CDR3 is TGTGCCAGCAGTTTATCGGGGCCTCCCAATGAGCAGTTCTTC.

The chain has TRBV25-1 and TRBJ2-3, with D perhaps matching TRBD2 (6 bases). The V gene lost 7 bases and the J gene lost 10 bases, with 33 bases spanning the gap. The germline V gene encodes CDR1 MGHDK and CDR2 SYGVNS. This CDR3 has 18 amino acids. The DNA of the CDR3 is TGTGCCAGCAACCCAACTATTCCCGGGTCCAGACCTTGGGAGGCGCAGTATTTT. Its protein is CASNPTIPGSRPWEAQYF.

This chain connects TRBV7-2 to TRBJ1-1; TRBD1 matches 8 bases. There are 15 residues in the CDR3. Germline CDR1 is SGHTA and CDR2 is FQGNSA. V dropped 4 bases and J dropped 4; count of bases not matched to a gene: 8. The CDR3 is CASSSRTGLGTEAFF. CDR3 coding DNA: TGTGCCAGCAGCTCAAGGACAGGGTTGGGCACTGAAGCTTTCTTT.

The V call is TRBV5-1, the J call TRBJ2-3; no definite D call. Germline CDR1 SGHRS, CDR2 YFSETQ. V dropped 0 bases and J dropped 1 base, with 3 bases sitting between them. The CDR3 sequence is 13 residues long. CDR3 bases: TGCGCCAGCAGCTTGGCAGGCACAGATACGCAGTATTTT. It encodes CASSLAGTDTQYF.

V and J are TRBV5-1 and TRBJ1-3, with a possible D match to TRBD1 (6 bases). The CDR3 has 14 amino acids. CDR1 SGHRS and CDR2 YFSETQ come from the germline V gene. The V gene lost 4 bases and the J gene lost 1 base, with 9 bases spanning the gap. In nucleotides, the CDR3 is TGCGCCAGCAGCCAGGGGAGTTCTGGAAACACCATATATTTT. Protein: CASSQGSSGNTIYF.

The V gene is TRBV5-1, the J gene TRBJ1-5; D ambiguous. Germline assignment: CDR1 SGHRS and CDR2 YFSETQ. V was clipped by 2 bases and J by 2 bases, with 11 bases between them. The length of the CDR3 is 15 residues. The CDR3 DNA follows: TGCGCCAGCAGCTTTCGGGGAGAACGCAATCAGCCCCAGCATTTT. It codes for CASSFRGERNQPQHF.